Sequencing of this T cell receptor (beta chain) was carried out in a study of T cell responses to AZD1222 COVID-19 vaccine. Regarding the study as a whole: Only a handful of AZD1222 recipients, about six in all, had baseline seropositivity.

In this sample, this clone turned up a few times. Its matching antigen is unknown. The method was immunoSEQ multiplex PCR; TCRdb's version includes in-frame clones alone and lacks a portion of them. The sample includes 250,000 or so clones, just over 90% seen only once; the top ten take less than 0.65%. The receptor was derived from an adult in good health. The sequencing here drew on peripheral blood, taken on day 0 of AZD1222 vaccination.

CDR3 amino acids: CASSLEFDNEQFF. DNA of the CDR3: TGTGCCAGCAGCTTGGAGTTCGACAATGAGCAGTTCTTC. This chain links TRBV5-6 with TRBJ2-1; the D is unclear. The length of the CDR3 is 13 residues. Looked up from germline, CDR1 is SGHDT and CDR2 is YYEEEE. Trimming took 0 bases from V and 5 from J, leaving 6 bases between them. The full variable domain, its missing parts supplied by reference TRBV5-6 and TRBJ2-1, is DAGVTQSPTHLIKTRGQQVTLRCSPKSGHDTVSWYQQALGQGPQFIFQYYEEEERQRGNFPDRFSGHQFPNYSSELNVNALLLGDSALYLCASSLEFDNEQFFGPGTRLTVL.